Here is one T cell receptor beta chain with its context. Antigen specificity is unknown. With the read ending 3 residues before the CDR3 end, the germline J gene is used to fill in that end. Here immunoSEQ multiplex PCR was the method, and the copy in TCRdb shows in-frame clones only, minus some. The table gives about 40,000 clones; the top ten clones make up less than 7.5% of it. The data originate from a study of T cells in women clearing cervical HPV infection. Overall study findings and caveats: Each sample's T-cell count was unknown, possibly confounding richness.

The germline V gene encodes CDR1 GTSNPN and CDR2 SVGIG (reference sequence). The length of the CDR3 is 14 residues. This receptor was identified in a woman aged 18-70 years with a cervical HPV16 infection that either progressed to CIN3+ or cleared (not recorded which). This chain links TRBV30 with TRBJ1-2, with D unresolved. Sequenced input: blood buffy coat. This CDR3 is CAWSVSGSTDTYTF. Incomplete CDR3 DNA: TGTGCCTGGAGTGTAAGCGGGAGCACAGATACC.